Each of the 8 T cell receptor beta chains below was sequenced from the same sample in a study of PD-L1 blockade in urothelial cancer (dated by TCRdb to the late 2010s). Library prep was done by the immunoSEQ multiplex PCR assay. TCRdb's version of the immuneACCESS table is confined to in-frame rearrangements and falls short of the full clone set. An unresolved V gene accounts for under half of the shortfall where checked; the remainder is of unknown origin. The sample yields tens of thousands of clones; 70% to 90% were counted once. The ten largest clones capture about 3.8% of the sample. This specimen consisted of PBMCs, obtained around atezolizumab (anti-PD-L1) treatment. Source of these receptors: a man in his fifties or sixties with urothelial cancer.

The CDR3 sequence is CASSPTGRYEQFF. The CDR3 DNA reads as TGTGCCAGCAGCCCGACAGGGCGGTATGAGCAGTTCTTC. This chain links TRBV4-2 with TRBJ2-1; 7 positions agree with TRBD1. The CDR3 runs to 13 residues. Unmatched junction bases numbered 5, after V lost 4 bases and J lost 8 bases. The germline V gene encodes CDR1 LGHNA and CDR2 YNFKEQ.

The chain carries TRBV7-8 and TRBJ2-3; D unclear. With 1 base removed from V and 6 bases from J, the gap between germline ends came to 5 bases. Germline V gene data show CDR1 as SGHVS and CDR2 as FQNEAQ. The CDR3 has 12 amino acids. DNA of the CDR3: TGTGCCAGCAGCTTAGTATCCGATACGCAGTATTTT. Its protein product is CASSLVSDTQYF.

Here the CDR3 DNA reads TGTGCCAGCAGCTTAAGAGCGGGAGGGAGGGAGCAGTTCTTC. As protein: CASSLRAGGREQFF. J is TRBJ2-1 and V is TRBV5-4; 10 bases align to TRBD2. V shed 2 bases, J shed 10 bases, and the junction held 6 bases outside the gene matches. Germline CDR1 is SGHNT and CDR2 is YYREEE (reference sequence). The CDR3 totals 14 residues.

The chain recombines TRBV27 with TRBJ2-7, with 8 bases that match TRBD1. The CDR3 spans 14 residues. V was pared by 1 base and J by 5 bases, with 4 bases of the junction left unmatched. Per the germline V gene, CDR1 is MNHEY and CDR2 is SMNVEV (reference sequence). The CDR3 DNA reads TGTGCCAGCAGTTTATTGGGACAGGAGAACGAGCAGTACTTC. Translation: CASSLLGQENEQYF.

This chain links TRBV5-1 with TRBJ2-5, with 9 bases aligning to TRBD1. Unmatched junction bases numbered 5, after V lost 6 bases and J lost 5 bases. This CDR3 has 13 residues. Germline V lookup: CDR1 SGHRS, CDR2 YFSETQ. Here the CDR3 reads CASTQGARETQYF. As DNA, the CDR3 is TGCGCCAGCACACAGGGGGCCCGGGAGACCCAGTACTTC.

CDR3 loop: CASSEAWTSGGRYEQYF. The DNA for the CDR3 is TGTGCCAGCAGTGAAGCATGGACTAGCGGGGGGAGATACGAGCAGTACTTC. The chain links TRBV2 to TRBJ2-7; 14 nucleotides agree with TRBD2. This CDR3 is 17 amino acids long. Trimming at V came to 0 bases and at J to 4 bases, leaving 5 bases not matched to a gene. The germline gives CDR1 SNHLY, CDR2 FYNNEI. Full variable domain (outside the CDR3, taken from reference TRBV2 and TRBJ2-7): EPEVTQTPSHQVTQMGQEVILRCVPISNHLYFYWYRQILGQKVEFLVSFYNNEISEKSEIFDDQFSVERPDGSNFTLKIRSTKLEDSAMYFCASSEAWTSGGRYEQYFGPGTRLTVT.

This chain uses TRBV7-9 with TRBJ2-7; 14 positions match TRBD2. CDR1 is SEHNR and CDR2 is FQNEAQ in the germline V gene (reference sequence). V lost 4 bases and J lost 7; bases outside the gene matches: 6. The CDR3 covers 15 residues. For the CDR3, the DNA is TGTGCCAGCAGCTGGACTAGCGGGGGGCTAGGGGAGCAGTACTTC. Translated: CASSWTSGGLGEQYF. Filled out from reference TRBV7-9 and TRBJ2-7, the complete variable domain reads DTGVSQNPRHKITKRGQNVTFRCDPISEHNRLYWYRQTLGQGPEFLTYFQNEAQLEKSRLLSDRFSAERPKGSFSTLEIQRTEQGDSAMYLCASSWTSGGLGEQYFGPGTRLTVT.

This sequence joins TRBV4-3 and TRBJ1-4; D may be TRBD1 (5 bases). V dropped 0 bases and J dropped 11 bases, with 10 bases sitting between them. CDR1 and CDR2 (germline): LGHNA, YSLEER. The CDR3 is 13 amino acids. CDR3 DNA sequence: TGCGCCAGCAGCCAAGATCTGGGGGGTAAACTGTTTTTT. Translated: CASSQDLGGKLFF.